The 27 T cell receptor beta chains given below trace back to one sample, sequenced in a study of beta chain features in type 1 diabetes. These receptors have no identified antigens. Study-wide results and limits: Patients with Type 1 diabetes showed moderately but significantly shorter TCRB CDR3s in all four CD4+ subsets.

The sequenced template was cDNA made from the entire isolated RNA. Clones were read by immunoSEQ multiplex PCR, and TCRdb kept only the in-frame ones, dropping some. The data contain hundreds of thousands of clones, more than 13% of them singletons. The sample comprised naive CD4+ T cells from blood. The receptors stem from a man between 18 and 29 years old with type 1 diabetes.

This clone occurred a few times. The chain employs TRBV4-2 and TRBJ1-5, with D possibly matching TRBD1 (5 bases). The CDR3 runs 13 residues. V was shortened by 4 bases and J by 7 bases, with 11 bases between the two germline ends. Germline V gene data show CDR1 as LGHNA and CDR2 as YNFKEQ. In DNA form, the CDR3 reads TGTGCCAGCAGCCGGGGGAGAGACCAGCCCCAGCATTTT. Encoded protein: CASSRGRDQPQHF.

Here the CDR3 DNA reads TGTGCCTGGAGTGAGACGTTCTCTGGAAACACCATATATTTT. Translation gives CAWSETFSGNTIYF. The gene calls are TRBV30 and TRBJ1-3; D gene unclear. Trimming took off 1 base at V and 0 bases at J, with 7 bases between the two ends. The germline CDR1 and CDR2 sequences are GTSNPN and SVGIG (reference sequence). CDR3 size: 14 residues.

DNA of the CDR3: TGTGCCAGCAGTTTTACAGGGCTTTCCTACGAGCAGTACTTC. The encoded protein is CASSFTGLSYEQYF. The genes are TRBV28 and TRBJ2-7, with D maybe TRBD1 (6 bases). This CDR3 region has 14 residues. Trimming took off 3 bases at V and 1 base at J, with 10 bases between the two ends. Germline V gene lookup returns CDR1 MDHEN and CDR2 SYDVKM.

V is TRBV7-9 and J is TRBJ2-1, with TRBD1 matching 7 bases. V gave up 5 bases and J gave up 2 bases; unmatched junction bases: 6. From germline, CDR1 is SEHNR and CDR2 FQNEAQ (reference sequence). The CDR3 has 15 residues. CDR3 residues: CASSETGTAYNEQFF. DNA of the CDR3: TGTGCCAGCAGCGAAACCGGGACAGCCTACAATGAGCAGTTCTTC. The full variable domain, its missing parts supplied by reference TRBV7-9 and TRBJ2-1, is DTGVSQNPRHKITKRGQNVTFRCDPISEHNRLYWYRQTLGQGPEFLTYFQNEAQLEKSRLLSDRFSAERPKGSFSTLEIQRTEQGDSAMYLCASSETGTAYNEQFFGPGTRLTVL.

This clone was observed a few times. The chain joins TRBV25-1 to TRBJ1-5; D is unresolved. The CDR3 extends over 13 amino acids. The V gene's germline CDR1 is MGHDK and CDR2 SYGVNS. V was pared by 7 bases and J by 1 base, with 8 bases between. CDR3 loop: CASTDWSNQPQHF. Here the CDR3 DNA reads TGTGCCAGCACCGATTGGAGCAATCAGCCCCAGCATTTT.

This chain uses TRBV18 with TRBJ1-2; 7 bases are shared with TRBD1. V gave up 3 bases and J gave up 8 bases; unmatched junction bases: 6. This CDR3 is built from 13 residues. Germline V gene lookup returns CDR1 KGHSH and CDR2 LQKENI. CDR3 in amino acids: CASSPPGTAGYTF. The DNA for the CDR3 is TGTGCCAGCTCACCTCCCGGGACAGCGGGCTACACCTTC. The whole variable domain, remainder taken from reference TRBV18 and TRBJ1-2, is NAGVMQNPRHLVRRRGQEARLRCSPMKGHSHVYWYRQLPEEGLKFMVYLQKENIIDESGMPKERFSAEFPKEGPSILRIQQVVRGDSAAYFCASSPPGTAGYTFGSGTRLTVV.

V gene TRBV6-5 combines with J gene TRBJ1-1, with D uncertain. V gave up 5 bases and J gave up 4 bases, with 11 bases separating them. CDR1 and CDR2 from the germline V gene are MNHEY and SVGAGI. The CDR3 consists of 13 residues. As DNA, the CDR3 is TGTGCCAGCAGTCGACCCCGGGGCACTGAAGCTTTCTTT. It codes for CASSRPRGTEAFF.

This clone was seen a few times. The chain uses TRBV9 and TRBJ2-5, with 7 bases fitting TRBD1. This CDR3 has 14 residues. The ends lost 1 base at V and 5 bases at J; junction bases unmatched: 5. The germline V gene encodes CDR1 SGDLS and CDR2 YYNGEE. The CDR3 reads CASSVRQGQETQYF. CDR3 sequence (DNA): TGTGCCAGCAGCGTAAGGCAGGGACAGGAGACCCAGTACTTC.

The table lists this clone with a few counts. The chain is built from TRBV29-1 and TRBJ2-1; no clear D. CDR1 and CDR2 (germline): SQVTM, ANQGSEA. The CDR3 length is 15 residues. V lost 0 bases, J lost 8 bases, and 17 bases lay in between. In DNA, the CDR3 is TGCAGCGTTGAAGAAGTACCCCCATTCAGCCATGAGCAGTTCTTC. Translation: CSVEEVPPFSHEQFF.

This clone was counted between two and nine times. The chain uses TRBV4-3 and TRBJ2-5, with D possibly TRBD1 on 5 matching bases. Trimming removed 4 bases from V and 10 bases from J, with 22 bases in between. CDR3 length equals 15 residues. CDR1 and CDR2 from the germline V gene are LGHNA and YSLEER. CDR3 region: CASSPTTGAVSGQYF. The CDR3, as DNA: TGCGCCAGCAGCCCTACAACTGGGGCAGTCAGTGGCCAGTACTTC.

The chain couples TRBV30 to TRBJ2-1; D call uncertain. Trimming left V 0 bases short and J 3 bases short, with 9 bases between. CDR3 length equals 14 residues. Per the germline V gene, CDR1 is GTSNPN and CDR2 is SVGIG (reference sequence). The chain's CDR3 is CAWSVSRYYNEQFF. The DNA of the CDR3 is TGTGCCTGGAGTGTAAGCCGTTACTACAATGAGCAGTTCTTC.

The J gene is TRBJ2-1, the V gene TRBV18; TRBD1 agrees at 10 bases. Germline assignment: CDR1 KGHSH and CDR2 LQKENI. The CDR3 has 16 amino acids. V dropped 3 bases and J dropped 5; count of bases not matched to a gene: 7. CDR3 sequence: CASSPRPGTGDNEQFF. In DNA form, the CDR3 reads TGTGCCAGCTCACCCCGTCCCGGGACAGGGGACAATGAGCAGTTCTTC.

The CDR3 loop reads CAIQGGTGNGYTF. The CDR3 nucleotides are TGTGCCATCCAAGGTGGGACAGGGAATGGCTACACCTTC. The genes are TRBV10-3 and TRBJ1-2; 9 nucleotides line up with TRBD1. V was clipped by 8 bases and J by 6 bases; unmatched bases: 7. In germline, CDR1 is ENHRY, CDR2 SYGVKD. The CDR3 is made up of 13 amino acids.

CDR3 residues: CASSSGTYNEQFF. The CDR3 nucleotides read TGTGCCAGCAGTTCCGGGACCTACAATGAGCAGTTCTTC. The V and J genes are TRBV6-1 and TRBJ2-1, with a tentative D call TRBD2 (5 bases). Germline V gene sequence: CDR1 MNHNS, CDR2 SASEGT. Trimming removed 5 bases at V and 2 bases at J, with 7 bases between. This CDR3 is built from 13 residues.

This clone was observed a handful of times. This chain uses TRBV5-1 with TRBJ1-6, with 7 bases identical to TRBD1. The CDR3 runs 15 residues. V was pared by 4 bases and J by 9 bases, with 10 bases of the junction left unmatched. In germline, CDR1 is SGHRS, CDR2 YFSETQ. This CDR3 reads CASSTRDSWFSPLHF. The CDR3 DNA is TGCGCCAGCAGCACCCGGGACAGTTGGTTTTCACCCCTCCACTTT.

This sequence joins TRBV5-4 and TRBJ2-1; 8 bases map to TRBD2. The V and J ends lost 0 bases and 0 bases, in that order; junction bases with no gene match: 5. Germline V lookup: CDR1 SGHNT, CDR2 YYREEE (reference sequence). The CDR3 sequence is 17 residues long. Here the CDR3 DNA reads TGTGCCAGCAGCTTGGGTGGGAGCGGGAGCTCCTACAATGAGCAGTTCTTC. Protein sequence: CASSLGGSGSSYNEQFF.

This clone has a handful of counts. The rearrangement links TRBV29-1 to TRBJ1-1, with TRBD1 as a possible D gene (6 bases). Trimming took 7 bases from V and 4 from J, leaving 16 bases between them. This CDR3 contains 13 residues. Germline assignment: CDR1 SQVTM and CDR2 ANQGSEA. The CDR3 loop is CSAHQGRGTEAFF. CDR3 bases: TGCAGCGCACACCAGGGGAGGGGCACTGAAGCTTTCTTT.

This clone has a handful of counts. This chain links TRBV2 with TRBJ2-7; D is unresolved. The CDR3 is 12 residues long. Trimming removed 6 bases at V and 1 base at J, with 7 bases between. Germline CDR1 is SNHLY and CDR2 is FYNNEI. CDR3 residues: CASRLLSYEQYF. The CDR3 DNA follows: TGTGCCAGCAGGTTACTTTCCTACGAGCAGTACTTC.

Only a few counts were recorded for this clone. The sample has other DNA sequences that encode this CDR3 too. V is TRBV18 and J is TRBJ1-2; 7 nucleotides align to TRBD1. The V gene's germline CDR1 is KGHSH and CDR2 LQKENI. CDR3 length: 14 amino acids. V lost 3 bases to trimming and J lost 3 bases; unmatched junction nucleotides: 4. CDR3 nucleotide sequence: TGTGCCAGCTCACCGGTAGGGACAGACTATGGCTACACCTTC. It specifies CASSPVGTDYGYTF.

This clone turned up a few times. The chain joins TRBV29-1 to TRBJ2-1; TRBD1 matches at 10 bases. The length of the CDR3 is 13 residues. Germline assignment: CDR1 SQVTM and CDR2 ANQGSEA. Trimming removed 6 bases from V and 9 bases from J; junction bases left unmatched: 8. CDR3 sequence (DNA): TGCAGCGTCGTCCGGGACAGGGGTGGTGAGCAGTTCTTC. This sequence encodes CSVVRDRGGEQFF.

There are a few counts of this clone. The V call is TRBV4-2, the J call TRBJ1-1; 8 bases agree with TRBD1. This CDR3 is built from 14 residues. With V trimmed by 2 bases and J by 3 bases, 2 bases remained unmatched. The germline V gene encodes CDR1 LGHNA and CDR2 YNFKEQ. The CDR3 bases are TGTGCCAGCAGCCAACAACAGGGGGACACTGAAGCTTTCTTT. Translating it yields CASSQQQGDTEAFF.

The chain links TRBV6-5 to TRBJ2-3, with 7 bases that match TRBD2. V gave up 2 bases and J gave up 6 bases; unmatched junction bases: 8. This CDR3 has 15 amino acids. In germline, CDR1 is MNHEY, CDR2 SVGAGI. CDR3 nucleotides: TGTGCCAGCAGTTACGGGCGACTAGCTGCCGATACGCAGTATTTT. Encoded protein: CASSYGRLAADTQYF.

The V gene is TRBV4-1, the J gene TRBJ1-2; D might be TRBD1 (6 bases). The CDR3 is made up of 16 amino acids. V lost 5 bases and J lost 4, with 20 bases in between. Germline CDR1 is MGHRA and CDR2 is YSYEKL. The CDR3 protein is CASSSVRGQSGYGYTF. The CDR3 DNA follows: TGCGCCAGCAGCTCCGTCCGGGGGCAATCGGGCTATGGCTACACCTTC.

This clone showed up just a few times. In DNA form, the CDR3 reads TGTGCCAGCAGTGGGCAGGGTGGTGGGTTATACAATGAGCAGTTCTTC. Amino acid sequence: CASSGQGGGLYNEQFF. This chain links TRBV25-1 with TRBJ2-1; perhaps TRBD1 as D (5 bases). V was cut by 4 bases and J by 4 bases, with 17 bases left in between. The CDR3 runs 16 residues. Germline-derived CDR1 and CDR2 are MGHDK and SYGVNS. Full variable domain (outside the CDR3, taken from reference TRBV25-1 and TRBJ2-1): EADIYQTPRYLVIGTGKKITLECSQTMGHDKMYWYQQDPGMELHLIHYSYGVNSTEKGDLSSESTVSRIRTEHFPLTLESARPSHTSQYLCASSGQGGGLYNEQFFGPGTRLTVL.

This clone was observed a few times. The V call is TRBV2, the J call TRBJ2-6; D is unresolved. The CDR3 loop spans 14 amino acids. The germline gives CDR1 SNHLY, CDR2 FYNNEI. V lost 6 bases, J lost 0 bases, and 6 bases lay in between. CDR3 DNA: TGTGCCAGCAGGTGGGACTCTGGGGCCAACGTCCTGACTTTC. Its protein is CASRWDSGANVLTF.

This clone has only a few counts. This chain links TRBV7-2 with TRBJ2-2; D gene ambiguous. Deletions cut 2 bases from V and 1 base from J, with 14 bases between. This CDR3 is 17 amino acids long. The germline CDR1 and CDR2 sequences are SGHTA and FQGNSA. The CDR3 DNA reads as TGTGCCAGCAGCTTAAGAAGAGCGATCGTGAACACCGGGGAGCTGTTTTTT. It is translated as CASSLRRAIVNTGELFF.

The J gene is TRBJ2-7, the V gene TRBV30; no clear D gene. This CDR3 spans 13 amino acids. Trimming removed 4 bases at V and 2 bases at J, with 12 bases between. From germline, CDR1 is GTSNPN and CDR2 SVGIG (reference sequence). The CDR3 nucleotides read TGTGCCTGGATGTATGACACTGCCTACGAGCAGTACTTC. Its translation is CAWMYDTAYEQYF.